Shown below are 13 T cell receptor beta chains from a single sample sequenced in a study of T cells in Graves' hyperthyroidism and ophthalmopathy. Using RNA transcripts as the source, TCR beta CDR3 regions were amplified. A set of HTBI primers served as the primers for a first-round RT-PCR of the TCR CDR3. One entry per CDR3 protein, called by TCRdb with MiXCR from the multiplex PCR reads. The table has about 250,000 distinct CDR3 sequences, around 25% seen once. The sequenced sample consisted of blood. The receptors derive from a woman between 40 and 50 years old with Graves' ophthalmopathy.

This clonotype was seen many times. The chain uses TRBV20-1 and TRBJ2-5; D is uncertain. CDR3 length: 12 amino acids. From germline, CDR1 is DFQATT and CDR2 SNEGSKA (reference sequence). V dropped 0 bases and J dropped 5 bases, with 7 bases sitting between them. CDR3 residues: CSARDFPETQYF. The DNA of the CDR3 is TGCAGTGCTAGAGATTTTCCGGAGACCCAGTACTTC.

The chain joins TRBV28 to TRBJ2-7; 10 bases are a match to TRBD1. Per the germline V gene, CDR1 is MDHEN and CDR2 is SYDVKM. V lost 4 bases to trimming and J lost 0 bases; unmatched junction nucleotides: 12. CDR3 size: 18 residues. CDR3: CASSWTGTGASTSYEQYF. CDR3 bases: TGTGCCAGCAGTTGGACCGGGACAGGGGCCTCCACCTCCTACGAGCAGTACTTC. Using reference TRBV28 and TRBJ2-7 for the parts outside the CDR3, the full variable domain is DVKVTQSSRYLVKRTGEKVFLECVQDMDHENMFWYRQDPGLGLRLIYFSYDVKMKEKGDIPEGYSVSREKKERFSLILESASTNQTSMYLCASSWTGTGASTSYEQYFGPGTRLTVT.

This clonotype has a count of ten or more. J is TRBJ1-2 and V is TRBV9, with D hard to call. Trimming left V 2 bases short and J 2 bases short, with 7 bases between. The CDR3 extends over 13 amino acids. Germline V gene lookup returns CDR1 SGDLS and CDR2 YYNGEE. The chain's CDR3 is CASSVAGNYGYTF. CDR3 DNA sequence: TGTGCCAGCAGCGTGGCCGGGAACTATGGCTACACCTTC.

The V and J genes are TRBV28 and TRBJ2-7; 9 bases map to TRBD1. The trim removed 4 bases at V and 6 bases at J, leaving 10 bases unmatched. CDR3 size: 15 residues. Germline V gene data show CDR1 as MDHEN and CDR2 as SYDVKM. The CDR3: CASSSSGQGRGEQYF. Written as DNA, the CDR3 is TGTGCCAGCAGTTCATCGGGACAGGGTAGAGGCGAGCAGTACTTC.

The gene calls are TRBV5-1 and TRBJ2-1; perhaps D is TRBD1 or TRBD2 (5 bases each). The CDR3 consists of 16 residues. With 3 bases removed from V and 2 bases from J, the gap between germline ends came to 15 bases. Germline values: CDR1 SGHRS, CDR2 YFSETQ. CDR3 in amino acids: CASSSTGTLAYNEQFF. CDR3 sequence (DNA): TGCGCCAGCAGCTCAACCGGGACGCTAGCCTACAATGAGCAGTTCTTC.

Ten or more counts support this clonotype. The gene calls are TRBV25-1 and TRBJ1-5; maybe TRBD1 (6 bases). The CDR3 is 15 amino acids. The germline V and J ends were trimmed by 3 bases and 0 bases, with 9 bases remaining between them. Germline V gives CDR1 MGHDK, CDR2 SYGVNS. As DNA, the CDR3 is TGTGCCAGCAGTGAGGACAGCTATAGCAATCAGCCCCAGCATTTT. It yields the protein CASSEDSYSNQPQHF.

This clonotype was observed many times. This chain connects TRBV6-5 to TRBJ1-5; a possible D gene is TRBD1 (5 bases). In germline, CDR1 is MNHEY, CDR2 SVGAGI. V shed 7 bases and J shed 11 bases, with 18 bases lying between them. This CDR3 has 13 residues. CDR3 coding DNA: TGTGCCAGCATCGGGGCGGGCGTCTCTGCCCAGCATTTT. It encodes CASIGAGVSAQHF.

The V call is TRBV28, the J call TRBJ2-7; 8 nucleotides align to TRBD1. The CDR3 spans 16 residues. With V trimmed by 6 bases and J by 7 bases, 17 bases remained unmatched. The germline V gene has CDR1 MDHEN and CDR2 SYDVKM. DNA of the CDR3: TGTGCCAGCAGCTTGCCCCGGACAGGGAATGTGGGGGAGCAGTACTTC. Protein product: CASSLPRTGNVGEQYF.

This clonotype appeared many times. V gene TRBV24-1 combines with J gene TRBJ2-2, with TRBD2 matching over 9 bases. The CDR3 contains 15 residues. J lost 5 bases, V lost 7 bases, and 7 bases had no gene match. The V gene's germline CDR1 is KGHDR and CDR2 SFDVKD. The CDR3 here is CATRETGLATGELFF. Here the CDR3 DNA reads TGTGCCACCAGGGAAACCGGACTAGCGACCGGGGAGCTGTTTTTT.

This clonotype was picked up many times. The chain recombines TRBV29-1 with TRBJ2-7; no reliable D call. This CDR3 is 12 amino acids long. V lost 1 base and J lost 4, with 8 bases in between. CDR1 and CDR2 from the germline V gene are SQVTM and ANQGSEA. This CDR3 reads CSVEGYSYEQYF. DNA of the CDR3: TGCAGCGTTGAAGGGTATTCGTACGAGCAGTACTTC.

This clonotype was seen at least ten times. The gene calls are TRBV28 and TRBJ2-7; 10 bases line up with TRBD1. CDR3 length equals 15 residues. Germline CDR1 MDHEN, CDR2 SYDVKM. Trimming at V came to 7 bases and at J to 2 bases, leaving 8 bases not matched to a gene. CDR3 coding DNA: TGTGCCAGCACACGGACAGGGGGGATGACCTACGAGCAGTACTTC. This encodes CASTRTGGMTYEQYF.

This clonotype appeared many times. The V and J genes are TRBV9 and TRBJ2-5, with D possibly being TRBD1 (5 bases). With 2 bases removed from V and 4 bases from J, the gap between germline ends came to 12 bases. The germline CDR1 and CDR2 sequences are SGDLS and YYNGEE. CDR3 length: 14 amino acids. The CDR3 here is CASSVSGIGETQYF. The CDR3 DNA reads as TGTGCCAGCAGCGTTTCAGGGATTGGAGAGACCCAGTACTTC.

In this sample, this clonotype turned up many times. The chain combines TRBV12-3 or TRBV12-4 with TRBJ1-1; D is ambiguous. The CDR3 sequence is 17 residues long. V lost 3 bases and J lost 1, with 18 bases in between. CDR3 amino acids: CASSFKAAERPNTEAFF. The CDR3 bases are TGTGCCAGCAGTTTTAAAGCGGCAGAAAGGCCGAACACTGAAGCTTTCTTT.